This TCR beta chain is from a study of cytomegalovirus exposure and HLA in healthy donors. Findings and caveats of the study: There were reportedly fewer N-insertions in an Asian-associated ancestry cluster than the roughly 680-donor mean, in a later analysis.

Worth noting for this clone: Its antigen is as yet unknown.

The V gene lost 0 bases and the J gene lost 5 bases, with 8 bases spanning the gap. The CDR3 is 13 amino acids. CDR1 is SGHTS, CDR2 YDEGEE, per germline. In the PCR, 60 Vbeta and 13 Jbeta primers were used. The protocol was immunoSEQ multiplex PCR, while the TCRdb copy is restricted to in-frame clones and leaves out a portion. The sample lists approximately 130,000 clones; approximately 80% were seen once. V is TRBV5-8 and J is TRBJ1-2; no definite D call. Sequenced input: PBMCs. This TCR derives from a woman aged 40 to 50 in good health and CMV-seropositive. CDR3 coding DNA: TGTGCCAGCAGCTTGGACGAGGGATATGGCTACACCTTC. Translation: CASSLDEGYGYTF.